A selection of T cell receptor beta chains follows, all from one sample in a study of blood T cell repertoires in COVID-19. The data were produced by immunoSEQ multiplex PCR, yet TCRdb's version contains in-frame clones alone and is incomplete. The sample lists about 180,000 clones, around 80% occurring once. Sequencing was done on a sample of PBMCs or T cells enriched from blood (not recorded which). All receptors come from a woman between 50 and 59 years old who had recovered from COVID-19. Each CDR3 is given with its conserved first and last residue. The order of the fields is CDR3 DNA, CDR3 protein, V gene, J gene, D gene, clone size. D genes are given only for firm matches. Clone sizes are given selectively: once, few, many, or a class where the clone is expanded.

cdr3_nt: TGTGCCAGCAGCAAAGAAGGGTTCGACAGGGTAACTCTTTGCGAGCAGTACTTC
cdr3_aa: CASSKEGFDRVTLCEQYF
v_call: TRBV21-1
j_call: TRBJ2-7
d_call: -
clone_size: -

cdr3_nt: TGTGCCAGCAGTGAAGCGTGGGGAGGGCATACGCAGTATTTT
cdr3_aa: CASSEAWGGHTQYF
v_call: TRBV6-1
j_call: TRBJ2-3
d_call: TRBD2
clone_size: -

cdr3_nt: TGTGCCAGCAGCCAAGATTCTACTAGCGGGAGTCAGCAGTACTTC
cdr3_aa: CASSQDSTSGSQQYF
v_call: TRBV3-1/TRBV3-2
j_call: TRBJ2-7
d_call: TRBD2
clone_size: -

cdr3_nt: TGTGCCAGCAGCTCGGGACAGGGGGTCCACGAGCAGTACTTC
cdr3_aa: CASSSGQGVHEQYF
v_call: TRBV3-1/TRBV3-2
j_call: TRBJ2-7
d_call: TRBD1
clone_size: -

cdr3_nt: TGTGCCAGCAGTTCTTCCAATTCACCCCTCCACTTT
cdr3_aa: CASSSSNSPLHF
v_call: TRBV28
j_call: TRBJ1-6
d_call: -
clone_size: -

cdr3_nt: TGCGCCAGCAGCCCGGGGGGGGAAAGAGGTCAGCCCCAGCATTTT
cdr3_aa: CASSPGGERGQPQHF
v_call: TRBV5-1
j_call: TRBJ1-5
d_call: -
clone_size: -

cdr3_nt: TGTGCCAGCAGACGGGGGACCAGCATCAATGAGCAGTTCTTC
cdr3_aa: CASRRGTSINEQFF
v_call: TRBV7-2
j_call: TRBJ2-1
d_call: -
clone_size: -

cdr3_nt: TGTGCCAGTAGTCGGCAGGGGGCTACGACCGGTAACTATGGCTACACCTTC
cdr3_aa: CASSRQGATTGNYGYTF
v_call: TRBV19
j_call: TRBJ1-2
d_call: TRBD1
clone_size: few

cdr3_nt: TGTGCCAGTAAAGACAGGGGCGCTTACGAGCAGTACTTC
cdr3_aa: CASKDRGAYEQYF
v_call: TRBV19
j_call: TRBJ2-7
d_call: TRBD1
clone_size: -

cdr3_nt: TGTGCCAGCAGTGCCCAGGGGCGAGACGGCTACACCTTC
cdr3_aa: CASSAQGRDGYTF
v_call: TRBV28
j_call: TRBJ1-2
d_call: -
clone_size: -

cdr3_nt: TGTGCCTGGAGTGTACTGCGGGAGCGGAATGAGCAGTACTTC
cdr3_aa: CAWSVLRERNEQYF
v_call: TRBV30
j_call: TRBJ2-7
d_call: TRBD2
clone_size: few

cdr3_nt: TGTGCCTGGACTAGCGGGAGGGTTAACGAGCAGTACTTC
cdr3_aa: CAWTSGRVNEQYF
v_call: TRBV30
j_call: TRBJ2-7
d_call: TRBD2
clone_size: -

cdr3_nt: TGTGCCAGCAACCCTTCGCCCGGGTCACCTAGAACGGAGATCTATGGCTACACCTTC
cdr3_aa: CASNPSPGSPRTEIYGYTF
v_call: TRBV11-2
j_call: TRBJ1-2
d_call: -
clone_size: -

cdr3_nt: TGCGCCAGCAGCTCACGACGACTAGGGCTGGAAGATACGCAGTATTTT
cdr3_aa: CASSSRRLGLEDTQYF
v_call: TRBV5-1
j_call: TRBJ2-3
d_call: -
clone_size: many

cdr3_nt: TGTGCCAGCTCAGGACAGTCGTCTGGGGCCAACGTCCTGACTTTC
cdr3_aa: CASSGQSSGANVLTF
v_call: TRBV18
j_call: TRBJ2-6
d_call: -
clone_size: -

cdr3_nt: TGCGCCAGCCGTAGGGGTTCGAACACCGGGGAGCTGTTTTTT
cdr3_aa: CASRRGSNTGELFF
v_call: TRBV5-1
j_call: TRBJ2-2
d_call: -
clone_size: few

cdr3_nt: TGTGCCTGGAGGTTCCAGGGCATCTATGGCTACACCTTC
cdr3_aa: CAWRFQGIYGYTF
v_call: TRBV30
j_call: TRBJ1-2
d_call: -
clone_size: -

cdr3_nt: TGTGCCAGCAGTGCCATGTGGAGGCACTCCTACAATGAGCAGTTCTTC
cdr3_aa: CASSAMWRHSYNEQFF
v_call: TRBV6-1
j_call: TRBJ2-1
d_call: -
clone_size: -

cdr3_nt: TGTGCCAGCAGCCTGGCGGGAAATGGTCAGCCCCAGCATTTT
cdr3_aa: CASSLAGNGQPQHF
v_call: TRBV7-2
j_call: TRBJ1-5
d_call: -
clone_size: -

cdr3_nt: TGTGCCAGCACCCGGGGGACAGATACGCAGTATTTT
cdr3_aa: CASTRGTDTQYF
v_call: TRBV28
j_call: TRBJ2-3
d_call: -
clone_size: once

cdr3_nt: TGTGCCAGCAGTTCCGGGACAGGAACTGGGGCCAACGTCCTGACTTTC
cdr3_aa: CASSSGTGTGANVLTF
v_call: TRBV11-3
j_call: TRBJ2-6
d_call: TRBD1
clone_size: -

cdr3_nt: TGCGCCAGCACCTCATCGGGGAGCCAAGAGACCCAGTACTTC
cdr3_aa: CASTSSGSQETQYF
v_call: TRBV10-2
j_call: TRBJ2-5
d_call: -
clone_size: once

cdr3_nt: TGTGCCAGCACCCTTGACAGTCCGGGCTCTGGCTACACCTTC
cdr3_aa: CASTLDSPGSGYTF
v_call: TRBV6-5
j_call: TRBJ1-2
d_call: -
clone_size: once

cdr3_nt: TGTGCCAGCAGCCTACGACTAGCGTCACAAGAGACCCAGTACTTC
cdr3_aa: CASSLRLASQETQYF
v_call: TRBV7-3
j_call: TRBJ2-5
d_call: TRBD2
clone_size: -

cdr3_nt: TGTGCCAGCAGTTTATACGCCGGGGGTAGGAATGAAAAACTGTTTTTT
cdr3_aa: CASSLYAGGRNEKLFF
v_call: TRBV28
j_call: TRBJ1-4
d_call: -
clone_size: -

cdr3_nt: TGTGCCAGCAGCTTAGGTGGTGAGGGAGTAGCTTTCTTT
cdr3_aa: CASSLGGEGVAFF
v_call: TRBV7-3
j_call: TRBJ1-1
d_call: -
clone_size: -

cdr3_nt: TGTGCCAGCAGTTTATCCTCTTACACAGGGCACAATCAGCCCCAGCATTTT
cdr3_aa: CASSLSSYTGHNQPQHF
v_call: TRBV28
j_call: TRBJ1-5
d_call: -
clone_size: once

cdr3_nt: TGTGCAAGTCACGAAAAAGGGGGAACCCGAGAGCCTAACTATGGCTACACCTTC
cdr3_aa: CASHEKGGTREPNYGYTF
v_call: TRBV12-2
j_call: TRBJ1-2
d_call: -
clone_size: -

cdr3_nt: TGTGCCAGCAGTGAATTAGTGGACACCACCGGGGAGCTGTTTTTT
cdr3_aa: CASSELVDTTGELFF
v_call: TRBV6-1
j_call: TRBJ2-2
d_call: -
clone_size: -

cdr3_nt: TGTGCCAGCAGCCAAGCGGGAGCCAATGGCTACACCTTC
cdr3_aa: CASSQAGANGYTF
v_call: TRBV3-1/TRBV3-2
j_call: TRBJ1-2
d_call: -
clone_size: -

cdr3_nt: TGTGCCAGCAGCACACGACAGGGCCGGAGCAATCAGCCCCAGCATTTT
cdr3_aa: CASSTRQGRSNQPQHF
v_call: TRBV21-1
j_call: TRBJ1-5
d_call: -
clone_size: -

cdr3_nt: TGTGCCAGCAGCGGTTCAATGACTAGCGTAAACTACAATGAGCAGTTCTTC
cdr3_aa: CASSGSMTSVNYNEQFF
v_call: TRBV9
j_call: TRBJ2-1
d_call: TRBD2
clone_size: -

cdr3_nt: TGTGCCAGCAGCCCTAGGGGGACAGGGGGCACCACCGGGGAGCTGTTTTTT
cdr3_aa: CASSPRGTGGTTGELFF
v_call: TRBV9
j_call: TRBJ2-2
d_call: TRBD1
clone_size: -

cdr3_nt: TGCGCCAGCAGCTTGGAGGTACAGGGAAATAATTCACCCCTCCACTTT
cdr3_aa: CASSLEVQGNNSPLHF
v_call: TRBV5-1
j_call: TRBJ1-6
d_call: -
clone_size: -

cdr3_nt: TGCGCCAGCAGCTTGGGAGACAGAATGGTCTATAATGAGCAGTTCTTC
cdr3_aa: CASSLGDRMVYNEQFF
v_call: TRBV5-1
j_call: TRBJ2-1
d_call: -
clone_size: -

cdr3_nt: TGTGCCAGCAGCTCCTACGGGACAGGGGCCGACTTTACGCAGTATTTT
cdr3_aa: CASSSYGTGADFTQYF
v_call: TRBV7-2
j_call: TRBJ2-3
d_call: TRBD1
clone_size: -

cdr3_nt: TGTGCCAGCAGTGAAGCGGCGGACAGGGAGCAGTTCTTC
cdr3_aa: CASSEAADREQFF
v_call: TRBV6-1
j_call: TRBJ2-1
d_call: TRBD1
clone_size: -

cdr3_nt: TGTGCCAGTAGTGTACCGTACTTGGATACGCAGTATTTT
cdr3_aa: CASSVPYLDTQYF
v_call: TRBV19
j_call: TRBJ2-3
d_call: -
clone_size: -

cdr3_nt: TGTGCCAGCAGCCCTGCGGGACAGGGGCCATCTAACACTGAAGCTTTCTTT
cdr3_aa: CASSPAGQGPSNTEAFF
v_call: TRBV7-9
j_call: TRBJ1-1
d_call: TRBD1
clone_size: -

cdr3_nt: TGTGCCAGCAGTCCCAACGGACAGGGTCCCTACGAGCAGTACTTC
cdr3_aa: CASSPNGQGPYEQYF
v_call: TRBV5-4
j_call: TRBJ2-7
d_call: TRBD1
clone_size: -

cdr3_nt: TGCGCCAGCAGCTTCGGTGCTAGCGGGGGGAATGAGCAGTTCTTC
cdr3_aa: CASSFGASGGNEQFF
v_call: TRBV5-1
j_call: TRBJ2-1
d_call: TRBD2
clone_size: -

cdr3_nt: TGTGCCAGCAGCTTAGGGGACAGGGGCAATTCACCCCTCCACTTT
cdr3_aa: CASSLGDRGNSPLHF
v_call: TRBV13
j_call: TRBJ1-6
d_call: TRBD1
clone_size: -

cdr3_nt: TGTGCCAGCAGCTTAGGGTCTGGGAGGGAGACCCAGTACTTC
cdr3_aa: CASSLGSGRETQYF
v_call: TRBV11-2
j_call: TRBJ2-5
d_call: -
clone_size: -

cdr3_nt: TGTGCCAGCAGTACCGACAGGGGGCCGTACAATGAGCAGTTCTTC
cdr3_aa: CASSTDRGPYNEQFF
v_call: TRBV27
j_call: TRBJ2-1
d_call: TRBD1
clone_size: -

cdr3_nt: TGTGCCATCAGTGGGACAGGGCTCCACTACGAGCAGTACTTC
cdr3_aa: CAISGTGLHYEQYF
v_call: TRBV10-3
j_call: TRBJ2-7
d_call: TRBD1
clone_size: -

cdr3_nt: TGTGCCAGTACCGGACAGGCAACCGGGGAGCTGTTTTTT
cdr3_aa: CASTGQATGELFF
v_call: TRBV19
j_call: TRBJ2-2
d_call: TRBD1
clone_size: -

cdr3_nt: TGCAGCGTAGAGCAGGGGCGCACTGAAGCTTTCTTT
cdr3_aa: CSVEQGRTEAFF
v_call: TRBV29-1
j_call: TRBJ1-1
d_call: -
clone_size: -

cdr3_nt: TGTGCCAGCAGTTACCCAGCGACGAACACTGAAGCTTTCTTT
cdr3_aa: CASSYPATNTEAFF
v_call: TRBV6-6
j_call: TRBJ1-1
d_call: -
clone_size: -

cdr3_nt: TGTGCCAGCAGCTACGACAGGGGGTCTGGAAACACCATATATTTT
cdr3_aa: CASSYDRGSGNTIYF
v_call: TRBV11-3
j_call: TRBJ1-3
d_call: TRBD1
clone_size: few

cdr3_nt: TGTGCCAGCAGCTTAGCCGATGGGCCGGAGACCCAGTACTTC
cdr3_aa: CASSLADGPETQYF
v_call: TRBV11-2
j_call: TRBJ2-5
d_call: -
clone_size: -

cdr3_nt: TGTGCCACCAGTGACGCAGATTACGAGCAGTACTTC
cdr3_aa: CATSDADYEQYF
v_call: TRBV24-1
j_call: TRBJ2-7
d_call: -
clone_size: once

cdr3_nt: TGTGCCAGCTCACCTAAGACAGGGACGACTGTCGAGCAGTACTTC
cdr3_aa: CASSPKTGTTVEQYF
v_call: TRBV18
j_call: TRBJ2-7
d_call: TRBD1
clone_size: once